What follows describes a single TCR beta chain. Its specificity is not known. The J segment lost 5 bases and the V segment lost 5 bases, leaving 7 bases of the junction unmatched. This CDR3 region has 14 residues. Per germline, CDR1 SGHTA and CDR2 FQGNSA. The record originates from a study of cytomegalovirus exposure and HLA in healthy donors. 60 Vbeta and 13 Jbeta primers were used in PCR. The table came from immunoSEQ multiplex PCR; TCRdb's copy has only in-frame clones and leaves some out. The table includes about 150,000 clones, over 65% detected once. Findings and limits, study-wide: Sequencing likely generated an artifact that appeared as a cluster of highly shared sequence variants. In a later analysis, HLA-C alleles had the fewest associated TCRs, DRB1 alleles the most.

The chain is built from TRBV7-2 and TRBJ2-5, with TRBD1 matching over 8 bases. The receptor comes from a woman aged 40 to 50 in good health and CMV-seronegative. The sequenced material came from PBMCs. CDR3 amino acids: CASSPGDRRETQYF. In DNA, the CDR3 is TGTGCCAGCAGCCCAGGGGACAGGCGTGAGACCCAGTACTTC.